This T cell receptor beta chain was obtained from a study of tumor-infiltrating lymphocytes in primary liver carcinoma (dated by TCRdb to 2017 to 2019). Context from the whole study: Between late 2015 and 2016, several patients in China with histopathologically diagnosed primary liver carcinoma had surgical resection. The study combined TCRbeta repertoire sequencing, expression microarrays and whole-exome sequencing across five regions of each liver tumor, with adjacent normal tissue and blood. Roughly 3.65 to 8 million productive TCRbeta reads were obtained per sample, and no significant difference in read depth was found between tissue types. TCRbeta repertoire sequencing covered 35 or so specimens from 5 patients: 25 or so tumor regions, 5 adjacent noncancerous liver tissues and 5 peripheral blood samples. Hepatocellular carcinoma (four) or combined HCC and intrahepatic cholangiocarcinoma (one) was present in the five patients, who were three men and two women aged 30 to 69 years. Tumors of the five patients were stage T1-T3 N0M0 with maximum diameters of roughly 4 to 11 cm. Repertoires from technical replicates were highly reproducible, with mean shared-clone rates roughly 0.86 and correlation coefficients above 0.98.

Blood RNA was extracted from unsorted whole blood using TRIzol reagent, and germline DNA was obtained with the DNeasy Blood & Tissue kit. At the time of sampling, the patients had chronic HBV infection and had not received any treatment. Before surgery, approximately 4 milliliters of peripheral blood were collected into K2EDTA tubes. Using a constant-region primer and ProtoScript II reverse transcriptase, TCRbeta-specific cDNA was reverse-transcribed from 500 ng total RNA. Construction of the TCRbeta libraries relied on three nested rounds of multiplex PCR, following a slightly modified ARM-PCR procedure. Sample barcodes and Illumina adapters were added in a final 25-cycle PCR with Deep VentR polymerase. Before sequencing, amplicons of 200-500 bp were gel-purified using a QIAquick gel extraction kit. TCRbeta amplicons were sequenced on an Illumina HiSeq 2500 with 250-bp paired-end reads. In the source study's methods: Quality trimming of reads was performed with Trimmomatic v0.33, and paired reads were merged with FLASH v1.2.11 so that full CDR3 sequences could be recovered. V, D and J germline segments were assigned to the rearranged TCRbeta sequences by MiGEC v1.2.1b. Clonotype statistics and Shannon-Wiener diversity indices were calculated with VDJtools v1.0.0. To cut down on sampling bias, every analysis after diversity analysis relied on just the 250 most abundant clonotypes from each sample. TCRdb reanalyzed the raw reads on its own, using fastp at Q25 for trimming and MiXCR for clone calling, and kept in-frame beta chains. CDR3 protein duplicates are merged, each entry listing the most common genes and DNA. TCRdb assigned the V and J calls; the authors' analysis was not used. This sample comprises approximately 340,000 distinct CDR3 sequences, about 61% of them detected only once. Clones ranked in the top ten supply about 6.1% of the sample.

To note about this clonotype: No antigen is known for it. No clone much larger than this one lies a single base away; base qualities are absent.

Beyond this particular receptor, the publication reports: Only the TCR beta chain was sequenced, so true repertoire diversity is likely underestimated because unpaired alpha chains were not captured. With just four to six patients in the study, the authors point out that the findings should be validated in a larger study. Repertoire overlap was found to be higher between tumor regions (mean approximately 35%) than between tumor-adjacent (approximately 17%) or tumor-blood (around 15%) pairs, consistent with antigen-driven expansion. Because the samples were bulk and unsorted, CD4+ and CD8+ T cell repertoires could not be compared. The top 250 clones made up a significantly larger repertoire fraction in tumors than in blood (p = 0.039).

Material for sequencing was peripheral blood. This sequence was found in a man aged 40-49 years with primary liver carcinoma and hepatitis B virus infection.

CDR3 reads: CASSSQGNTGELFF. The nucleotides are TGTGCCAGCAGCTCACAGGGGAACACCGGGGAGCTGTTTTTT. The sequence links TRBV5-4 to TRBJ2-2; the D gene is perhaps TRBD1, from 6 matching bases. For CDR1 and CDR2, the germline V gene (reference sequence) lists SGHNT and YYREEE. The CDR3 contains 14 residues, cysteine and phenylalanine counted. Here the CDR3 DNA is all that survives: 42 bases in frame from base 1. V is reduced by 3 bases and J by 1 base, leaving a spacing of 7 bases between them.